Below, one TCR beta chain is given with its context. Its antigen is as yet unknown. This specimen comes from a study of shared clonotypes between healthy human individuals. General study points: Non-shared clonotypes displayed generation probabilities falling below those of clonotypes present in all four donors.

TCRdb's copy holds only in-frame clones and misses some; the assay was immunoSEQ multiplex PCR. This sample yields some 2,000,000 clones, of which over 85% are seen a single time; 0.13% belongs to the top ten. Per germline, CDR1 SGHTS and CDR2 YDEGEE. J gave up 7 bases and V 4 bases, and 11 bases lay outside the gene matches. The CDR3 runs to 15 residues. Sequenced input: naive CD4+ T cells sorted from blood. Indicated subset: CD45RA+ positively selected. The rearrangement links TRBV5-8 to TRBJ2-1; 7 bases are shared with TRBD2. The sequence came from a man younger than 35 in good health. CDR3 residues: CASSKKRGPANEQFF. The CDR3 DNA follows: TGTGCCAGCAGCAAAAAGCGGGGTCCGGCTAATGAGCAGTTCTTC.